Listed below are T cell receptor beta chains from one sample, sequenced in a study of monozygotic twins with inflammatory bowel disease. TCRdb reprocessed the 5' RACE reads, keeping one entry per CDR3 protein, no DNA. The specimen's table records approximately 330,000 distinct CDR3 sequences. Source material: blood. These receptors were obtained from a human donor with ulcerative colitis or Crohn's disease, or a healthy co-twin of an affected twin (not recorded which). Both conserved end residues are part of each CDR3.

TRBV12-3/TRBV12-4	TRBJ1-6	CASSRGSNSPLHF
TRBV5-1	TRBJ2-1	CASSLVADANEQFF
TRBV5-1	TRBJ2-7	CASSSTTSKIYEQYF
TRBV10-2	TRBJ2-7	CASSPGSPEQYF
TRBV30	TRBJ1-2	CAWSRDRPYGYTF
TRBV20-1	TRBJ2-1	CSARSSLLAGVRDEQFF
TRBV27	TRBJ1-1	CASSLSWGSMNTEAFF
TRBV27	TRBJ2-1	CASSLNGWGYNEQFF
TRBV15	TRBJ1-5	CATSSHGGEAQHF
TRBV7-9	TRBJ2-5	CASSIREETQYF
TRBV7-9	TRBJ2-6	CASSLGGDNVLTF
TRBV7-8	TRBJ2-6	CASSSGQAASGANVLTF
TRBV6-5	TRBJ1-4	CASSYGTGGEEKLFF